A selection of T cell receptor beta chains follows, all from one sample in a study of blood T cell repertoires in COVID-19. Generated by immunoSEQ multiplex PCR, the TCRdb table keeps only in-frame clones and is missing some. The table records 150,000 to 200,000 clones, more than 85% of them present only once. The sample was peripheral blood. The origin of the receptors is a woman aged 80 or over in a cohort sampled during active or convalescent COVID-19. CDR3s include the opening cysteine and the closing phenylalanine or tryptophan. A D gene is named only where the DNA matches it firmly. A row's size may be missing; if present it is once, few, many or a size class.

j_call v_call d_call clone_size cdr3_nt cdr3_aa
TRBJ2-4 TRBV4-1 TRBD2 . TGCGCCAGCAGCCAAGTAAGACTAGCGGGAGGCAAAAACATTCAGTACTTC CASSQVRLAGGKNIQYF
TRBJ1-4 TRBV2 . . TGTGCCAGCAGAGGGAGAACTAATGAAAAACTGTTTTTT CASRGRTNEKLFF
TRBJ1-1 TRBV5-1 . . TGCGCCAGCAGCCCGACAGCGAACACTGAAGCTTTCTTT CASSPTANTEAFF
TRBJ2-7 TRBV3-1/TRBV3-2 TRBD2 . TGTGCCAGCAGCCAAGGGCCGACTAGCGGGTACGAGCAGTACTTC CASSQGPTSGYEQYF
TRBJ2-6 TRBV6-2/TRBV6-3 . . TGTGCCAGCAGTCACCTATCCTCGGGGGCCAACGTCCTGACTTTC CASSHLSSGANVLTF
TRBJ1-6 TRBV6-5 TRBD1 . TGTGCCAGCAGACAGGGGGCGGATTCACCCCTCCACTTT CASRQGADSPLHF
TRBJ2-3 TRBV30 TRBD2 . TGTGCCTGGAGAAAGCGGGGGAGCACAGATACGCAGTATTTT CAWRKRGSTDTQYF
TRBJ1-1 TRBV5-6 . . TGTGCCAGCAGCTTGGTGGGGGCGCGGACTGAAGCTTTCTTT CASSLVGARTEAFF
TRBJ1-1 TRBV9 . . TGTGCCAGCAGCTCCACAGGCTACGCTGAAGCTTTCTTT CASSSTGYAEAFF
TRBJ1-6 TRBV11-3 . . TGTGCCAGCCAGGGGCCTTCGGATAATTCACCCCTCCACTTT CASQGPSDNSPLHF
TRBJ1-5 TRBV18 . few TGTGCCAGCTCTCCCAGCCGGGGCAATCAGCCCCAGCATTTT CASSPSRGNQPQHF
TRBJ1-1 TRBV30 . . TGTGCCTGGAGTGTACTTTTGCGAAGAGCTTTCTTT CAWSVLLRRAFF
TRBJ1-1 TRBV7-9 . . TGTGCCAGCAGCTTAACAGGCTCACACAACACTGAAGCTTTCTTT CASSLTGSHNTEAFF
TRBJ2-1 TRBV7-9 . . TGTGCCAGCAGCTTATATGAGTACAATGAGCAGTTCTTC CASSLYEYNEQFF
TRBJ1-2 TRBV25-1 TRBD1 . TGTGCCAGCAGTGAATGGGACAGGAACTATGGCTACACCTTC CASSEWDRNYGYTF
TRBJ1-5 TRBV2 TRBD1 . TGTGCCAGCAGTGAAGCGCTAGGACAGGGAGAGCATTTT CASSEALGQGEHF
TRBJ2-5 TRBV6-6 TRBD2 . TGTGCCAGCACAAAGGGCGGGAGTCTCGAAGAGACCCAGTACTTC CASTKGGSLEETQYF
TRBJ1-6 TRBV28 TRBD1 . TGTGCCAGCACTCTAACCCTCGGGCAGGGGGCCAATTCACCCCTCCACTTT CASTLTLGQGANSPLHF
TRBJ1-1 TRBV5-1 . . TGCGCCAGCAGCTTGGACCCGGGGGGGAACACTGAAGCTTTCTTT CASSLDPGGNTEAFF
TRBJ2-2 TRBV9 TRBD2 . TGTGCCAGCAGCGTAGGGGCTAGCGGGGGGACCGGGGAGCTGTTTTTT CASSVGASGGTGELFF
TRBJ1-4 TRBV6-6 TRBD1 . TGTGCCAGCAGTTACCGGCCAGGGGGCATTGAAAAACTGTTTTTT CASSYRPGGIEKLFF
TRBJ1-4 TRBV7-6 TRBD1 . TGTGCCAGCAGCTTAGTGACAGGGTGGGATGAAAAACTGTTTTTT CASSLVTGWDEKLFF
TRBJ2-2 TRBV6-5 . few TGTGCCAGCAGTTACCGACTGAGCGGGGAGCTGTTTTTT CASSYRLSGELFF
TRBJ2-3 TRBV7-2 TRBD2 . TGTGCCAGCAGCCAACGAGCGGGGGGGCCCGCAGATACGCAGTATTTT CASSQRAGGPADTQYF
TRBJ2-6 TRBV28 . . TGTGCCAGCAGTGCAGGGTACTCTGGGGCCAACGTCCTGACTTTC CASSAGYSGANVLTF
TRBJ1-2 TRBV10-3 TRBD1 . TGTGCCATCAGCCCGGACAGGGAGGCAGGCTACACCTTC CAISPDREAGYTF
TRBJ1-1 TRBV3-1/TRBV3-2 . . TGTGCCAGCAGCCAAGGATCCCGGGGCACTGAAGCTTTCTTT CASSQGSRGTEAFF
TRBJ1-1 TRBV19 . . TGTGCCAGTAGAACCGCCGCGGGCCGCAACCTTCCAGCTTTCTTT CASRTAAGRNLPAFF
TRBJ2-2 TRBV9 . . TGTGCCAGCAGCGTAGGGGGAGGAAGGACCGGGGAGCTGTTTTTT CASSVGGGRTGELFF
TRBJ1-5 TRBV6-5 . . TGTGCCAGCAGTACGACAGATCAGCCCCAGCATTTT CASSTTDQPQHF
TRBJ2-1 TRBV7-9 TRBD2 . TGTGCCAGCAGCTTACGGTTGCTAGCGGGGTCTCATGAGCAGTTCTTC CASSLRLLAGSHEQFF
TRBJ2-3 TRBV5-1 TRBD2 . TGCGCCAGCAGCGGACGCGGGGGGGCCAGTACAGATACGCAGTATTTT CASSGRGGASTDTQYF
TRBJ1-2 TRBV9 . . TGTGCCAGCAGCGTAGCAAAGGGGTTGGACTATGGCTACACCTTC CASSVAKGLDYGYTF
TRBJ1-5 TRBV2 . . TGTGCCAGCAGTGATATTACAGGCAATCAGCCCCAGCATTTT CASSDITGNQPQHF
TRBJ1-2 TRBV3-1/TRBV3-2 . . TGTGCCAGCAGCGGGGTCCGGGTTCGGGGATCCTATGGCTACACCTTC CASSGVRVRGSYGYTF
TRBJ1-6 TRBV30 . . TGTGCCTGGAAAACCGGGGGCTCCTATAATTCACCCCTCCACTTT CAWKTGGSYNSPLHF
TRBJ1-2 TRBV7-6 TRBD1 . TGTGCCAGCAGCTTAGGGGGACAGGATGGCTACACCTTC CASSLGGQDGYTF
TRBJ1-5 TRBV6-2/TRBV6-3 . . TGTGCCAGCAGCCCATCAATGAATCAGCCCCAGCATTTT CASSPSMNQPQHF
TRBJ1-4 TRBV6-5 . . TGTGCCAGCAGGGGCCCGGGGAATGAAAAACTGTTTTTT CASRGPGNEKLFF
TRBJ1-2 TRBV11-3 . . TGTGCCAGCAGTCCCCGAGGGGGGGAAATTAACTATGGCTACACCTTC CASSPRGGEINYGYTF
TRBJ1-6 TRBV30 TRBD1 . TGTGCCTGGACTACCAGGGGGTTCTATAATTCACCCCTCCACTTT CAWTTRGFYNSPLHF
TRBJ1-1 TRBV6-5 . . TGTGCCAGCAGTCTGGGGGGGGGCACTGAAGCTTTCTTT CASSLGGGTEAFF
TRBJ1-1 TRBV7-8 . . TGTGCCAGCAGCTTAAACAGGAACGGCGCTGAAGCTTTCTTT CASSLNRNGAEAFF
TRBJ2-5 TRBV5-1 . . TGCGCCAGCAGCCTGGGCCTCACCGAGGAGACCCAGTACTTC CASSLGLTEETQYF
TRBJ2-2 TRBV19 TRBD1 . TGTGCCAGTAGTATGTCCGGGACAGAGAACACCGGGGAGCTGTTTTTT CASSMSGTENTGELFF
TRBJ2-3 TRBV27 . . TGTGCCAGCAGTCCCCAGCAGGGGCTAGATACGCAGTATTTT CASSPQQGLDTQYF
TRBJ1-1 TRBV3-1/TRBV3-2 TRBD1 . TGTGCCAGCAGCAAGGACAGGGGGAGGGAGGGCACTGAAGCTTTCTTT CASSKDRGREGTEAFF